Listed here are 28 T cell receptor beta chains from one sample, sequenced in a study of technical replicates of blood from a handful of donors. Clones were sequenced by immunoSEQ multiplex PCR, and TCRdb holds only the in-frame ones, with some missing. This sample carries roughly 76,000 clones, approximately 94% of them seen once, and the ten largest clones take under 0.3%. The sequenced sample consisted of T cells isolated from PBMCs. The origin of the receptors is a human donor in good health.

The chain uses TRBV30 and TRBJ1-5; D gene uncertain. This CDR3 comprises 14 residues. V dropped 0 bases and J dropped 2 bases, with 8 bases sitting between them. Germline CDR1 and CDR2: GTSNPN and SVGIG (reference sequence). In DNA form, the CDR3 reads TGTGCCTGGAGTGTTGTGCAGGGCAATCAGCCCCAGCATTTT. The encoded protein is CAWSVVQGNQPQHF.

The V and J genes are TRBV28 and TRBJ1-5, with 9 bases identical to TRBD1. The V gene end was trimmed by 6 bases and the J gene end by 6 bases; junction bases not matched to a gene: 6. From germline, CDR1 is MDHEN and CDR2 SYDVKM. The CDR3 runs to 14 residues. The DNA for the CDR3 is TGTGCCAGCAGCCGACAGGGGGTGGTTCAGCCCCAGCATTTT. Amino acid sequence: CASSRQGVVQPQHF.

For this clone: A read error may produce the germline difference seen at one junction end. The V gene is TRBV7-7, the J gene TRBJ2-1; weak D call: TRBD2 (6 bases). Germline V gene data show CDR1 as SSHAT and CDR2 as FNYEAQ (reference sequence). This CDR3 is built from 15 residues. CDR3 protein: CASSLARGSYNEQFF. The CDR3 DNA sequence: TGTGCTAGCAGCTTAGCGCGGGGTTCCTACAATGAGCAGTTCTTC.

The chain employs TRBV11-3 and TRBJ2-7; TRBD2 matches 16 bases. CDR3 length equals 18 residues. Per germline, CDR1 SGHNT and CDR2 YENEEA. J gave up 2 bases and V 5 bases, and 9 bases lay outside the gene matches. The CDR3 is CASSEGLAGGRITYEQYF. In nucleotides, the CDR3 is TGTGCCAGCAGCGAGGGACTAGCGGGGGGGAGGATAACCTACGAGCAGTACTTC.

CDR3 nucleotides: TGTGCCAGCAGTCTACAGGGAATACTGAACACTGAAGCTTTCTTT. Translation gives CASSLQGILNTEAFF. The V gene is TRBV2, the J gene TRBJ1-1; tentative D call: TRBD1 (6 bases). The germline V gene has CDR1 SNHLY and CDR2 FYNNEI. The ends were cut back, 5 bases at V and 0 bases at J, with 13 bases in the middle. The CDR3 is 15 residues long.

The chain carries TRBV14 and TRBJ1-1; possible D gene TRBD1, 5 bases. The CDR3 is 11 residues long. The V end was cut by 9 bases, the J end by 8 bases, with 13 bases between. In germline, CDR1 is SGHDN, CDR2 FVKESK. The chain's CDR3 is CASGAGPEAFF. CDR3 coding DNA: TGTGCCAGTGGGGCCGGGCCCGAAGCTTTCTTT.

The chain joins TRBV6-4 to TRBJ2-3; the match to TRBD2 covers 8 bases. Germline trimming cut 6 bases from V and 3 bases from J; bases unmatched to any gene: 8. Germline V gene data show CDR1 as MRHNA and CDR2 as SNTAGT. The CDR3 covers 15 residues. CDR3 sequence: CASSNSGTRTDTQYF. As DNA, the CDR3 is TGTGCCAGCAGCAACTCCGGGACTAGGACAGATACGCAGTATTTT.

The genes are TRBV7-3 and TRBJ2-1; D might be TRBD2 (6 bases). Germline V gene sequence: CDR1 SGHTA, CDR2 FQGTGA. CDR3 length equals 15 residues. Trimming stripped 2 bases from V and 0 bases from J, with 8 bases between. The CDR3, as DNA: TGTGCCAGCAGCTTATTAGCGGCCTCCTACAATGAGCAGTTCTTC. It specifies CASSLLAASYNEQFF.

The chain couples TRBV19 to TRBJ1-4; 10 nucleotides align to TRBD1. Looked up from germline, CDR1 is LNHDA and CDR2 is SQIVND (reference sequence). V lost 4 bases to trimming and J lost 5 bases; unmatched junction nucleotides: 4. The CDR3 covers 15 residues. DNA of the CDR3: TGTGCCAGTAGTAACCTGGGACAGGGGAATGAAAAACTGTTTTTT. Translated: CASSNLGQGNEKLFF.

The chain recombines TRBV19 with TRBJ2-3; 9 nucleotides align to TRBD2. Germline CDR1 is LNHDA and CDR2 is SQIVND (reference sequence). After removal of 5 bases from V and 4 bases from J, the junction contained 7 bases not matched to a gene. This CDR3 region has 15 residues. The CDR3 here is CASSPSSGGSDTQYF. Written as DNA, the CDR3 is TGTGCCAGTAGTCCCTCCAGCGGGGGGTCAGATACGCAGTATTTT.

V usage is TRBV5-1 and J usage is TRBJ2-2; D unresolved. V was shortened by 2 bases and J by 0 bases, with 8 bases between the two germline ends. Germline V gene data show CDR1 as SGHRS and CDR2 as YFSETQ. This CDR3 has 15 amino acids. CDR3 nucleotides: TGCGCCAGCAGCTTACAGAACACGAACACCGGGGAGCTGTTTTTT. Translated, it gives CASSLQNTNTGELFF.

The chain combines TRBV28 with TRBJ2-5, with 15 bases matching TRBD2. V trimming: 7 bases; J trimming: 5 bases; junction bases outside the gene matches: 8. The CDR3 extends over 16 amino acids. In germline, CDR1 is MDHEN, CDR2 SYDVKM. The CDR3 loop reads CASTSWTSGRGETQYF. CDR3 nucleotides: TGTGCCAGCACTAGTTGGACTAGCGGGAGGGGGGAGACCCAGTACTTC.

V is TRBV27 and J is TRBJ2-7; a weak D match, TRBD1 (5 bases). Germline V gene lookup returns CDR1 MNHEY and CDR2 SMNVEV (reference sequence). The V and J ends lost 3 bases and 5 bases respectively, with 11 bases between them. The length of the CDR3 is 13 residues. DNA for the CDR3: TGTGCCAGCAGTTTTTCCAGGGTCCACGAGCAGTACTTC. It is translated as CASSFSRVHEQYF.

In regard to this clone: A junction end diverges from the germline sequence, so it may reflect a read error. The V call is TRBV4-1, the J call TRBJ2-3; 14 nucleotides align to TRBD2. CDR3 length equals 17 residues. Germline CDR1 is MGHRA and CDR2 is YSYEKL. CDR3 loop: CASRGWGTSGSRDTQYF. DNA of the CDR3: TGCGCCAGCAGAGGTTGGGGGACTAGCGGGAGCAGAGATACGCAGTATTTT.

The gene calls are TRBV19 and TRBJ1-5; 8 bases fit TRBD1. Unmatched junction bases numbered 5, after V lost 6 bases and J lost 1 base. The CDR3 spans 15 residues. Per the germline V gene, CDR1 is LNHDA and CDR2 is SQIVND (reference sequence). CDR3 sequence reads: CASSVTGGSNQPQHF. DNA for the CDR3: TGTGCCAGTAGCGTTACAGGGGGAAGCAATCAGCCCCAGCATTTT.

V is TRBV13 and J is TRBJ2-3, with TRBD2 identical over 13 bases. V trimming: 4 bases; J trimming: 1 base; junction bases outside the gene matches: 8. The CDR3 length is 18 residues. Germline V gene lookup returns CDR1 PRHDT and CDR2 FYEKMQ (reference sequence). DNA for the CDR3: TGTGCCAGCAGCTCAGGGACTAGCGGGATGACGGGCACAGATACGCAGTATTTT. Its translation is CASSSGTSGMTGTDTQYF.

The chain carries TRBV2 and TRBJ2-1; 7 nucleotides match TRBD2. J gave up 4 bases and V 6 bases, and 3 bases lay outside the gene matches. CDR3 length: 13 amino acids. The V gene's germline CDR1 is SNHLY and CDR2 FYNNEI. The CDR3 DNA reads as TGTGCCAGCAGGACTAGCACATACAATGAGCAGTTCTTC. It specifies CASRTSTYNEQFF.

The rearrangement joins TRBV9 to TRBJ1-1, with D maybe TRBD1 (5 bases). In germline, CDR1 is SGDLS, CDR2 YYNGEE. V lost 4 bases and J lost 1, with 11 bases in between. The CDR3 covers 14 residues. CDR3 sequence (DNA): TGTGCCAGCAGCACCACTACAGGGAACACTGAAGCTTTCTTT. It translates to CASSTTTGNTEAFF.

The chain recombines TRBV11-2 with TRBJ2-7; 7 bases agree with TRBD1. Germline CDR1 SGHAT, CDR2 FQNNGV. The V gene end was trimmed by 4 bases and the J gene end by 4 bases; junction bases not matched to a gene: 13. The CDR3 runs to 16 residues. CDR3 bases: TGTGCCAGCAGCTCAGTTAGGGGACAGAAAGAATACGAGCAGTACTTC. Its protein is CASSSVRGQKEYEQYF.

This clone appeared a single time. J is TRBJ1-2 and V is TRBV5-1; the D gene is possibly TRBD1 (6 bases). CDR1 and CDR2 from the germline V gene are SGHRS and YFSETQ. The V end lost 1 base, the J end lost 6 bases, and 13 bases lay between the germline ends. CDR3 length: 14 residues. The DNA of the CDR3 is TGCGCCAGCAGCTTGAGACAGGTCGAAAATGGCTACACCTTC. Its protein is CASSLRQVENGYTF.

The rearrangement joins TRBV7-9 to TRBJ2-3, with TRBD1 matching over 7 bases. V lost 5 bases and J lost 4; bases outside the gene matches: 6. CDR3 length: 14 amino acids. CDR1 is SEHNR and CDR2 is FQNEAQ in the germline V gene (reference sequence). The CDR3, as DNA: TGTGCCAGCAGCATCGCGACAGGGCCAGATACGCAGTATTTT. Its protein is CASSIATGPDTQYF.

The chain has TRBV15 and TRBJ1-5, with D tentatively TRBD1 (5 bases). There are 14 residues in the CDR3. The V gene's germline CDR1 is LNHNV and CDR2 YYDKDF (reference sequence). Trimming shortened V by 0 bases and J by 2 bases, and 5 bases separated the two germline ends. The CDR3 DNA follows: TGTGCCACCAGCAGAGAACAGGGCAATCAGCCCCAGCATTTT. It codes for CATSREQGNQPQHF.

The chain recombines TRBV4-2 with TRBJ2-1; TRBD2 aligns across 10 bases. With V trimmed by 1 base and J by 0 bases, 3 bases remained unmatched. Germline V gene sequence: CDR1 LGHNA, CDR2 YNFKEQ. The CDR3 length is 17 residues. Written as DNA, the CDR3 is TGTGCCAGCAGCCAAGTCCCTAGCGGGAGCTCCTACAATGAGCAGTTCTTC. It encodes CASSQVPSGSSYNEQFF.

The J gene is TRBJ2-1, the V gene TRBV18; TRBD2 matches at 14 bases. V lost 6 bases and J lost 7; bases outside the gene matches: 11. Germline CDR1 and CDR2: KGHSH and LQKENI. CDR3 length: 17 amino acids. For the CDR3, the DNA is TGTGCCAGCTCCCGGGGATCTGGGACTAGCGGGAGTAATGAGCAGTTCTTC. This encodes CASSRGSGTSGSNEQFF.

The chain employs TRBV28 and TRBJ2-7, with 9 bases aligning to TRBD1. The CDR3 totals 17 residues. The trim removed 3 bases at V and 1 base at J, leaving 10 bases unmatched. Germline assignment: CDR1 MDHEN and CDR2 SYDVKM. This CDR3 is CASSLEGWTGVSYEQYF. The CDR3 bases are TGTGCCAGCAGTTTGGAGGGATGGACAGGGGTTTCCTACGAGCAGTACTTC.

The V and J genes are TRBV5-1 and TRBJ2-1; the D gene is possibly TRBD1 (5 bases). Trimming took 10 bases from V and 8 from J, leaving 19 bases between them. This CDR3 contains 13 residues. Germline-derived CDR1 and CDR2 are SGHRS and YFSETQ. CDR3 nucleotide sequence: TGCGCCGGAAGAGCAGGGTTAGGCGATGAGCAGTTCTTC. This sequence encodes CAGRAGLGDEQFF.

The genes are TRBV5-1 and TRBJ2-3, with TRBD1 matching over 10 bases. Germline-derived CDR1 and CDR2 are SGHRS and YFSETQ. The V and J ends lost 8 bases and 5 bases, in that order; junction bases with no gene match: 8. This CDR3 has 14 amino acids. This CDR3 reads CASKRQGAGDTQYF. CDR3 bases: TGCGCCAGTAAAAGACAGGGGGCCGGAGATACGCAGTATTTT.

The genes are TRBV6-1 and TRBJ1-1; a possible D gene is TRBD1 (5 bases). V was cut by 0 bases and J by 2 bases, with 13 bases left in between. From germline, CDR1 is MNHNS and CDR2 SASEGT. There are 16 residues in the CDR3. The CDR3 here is CASSEAGYRINTEAFF. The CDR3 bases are TGTGCCAGCAGTGAAGCCGGGTACAGGATAAACACTGAAGCTTTCTTT.